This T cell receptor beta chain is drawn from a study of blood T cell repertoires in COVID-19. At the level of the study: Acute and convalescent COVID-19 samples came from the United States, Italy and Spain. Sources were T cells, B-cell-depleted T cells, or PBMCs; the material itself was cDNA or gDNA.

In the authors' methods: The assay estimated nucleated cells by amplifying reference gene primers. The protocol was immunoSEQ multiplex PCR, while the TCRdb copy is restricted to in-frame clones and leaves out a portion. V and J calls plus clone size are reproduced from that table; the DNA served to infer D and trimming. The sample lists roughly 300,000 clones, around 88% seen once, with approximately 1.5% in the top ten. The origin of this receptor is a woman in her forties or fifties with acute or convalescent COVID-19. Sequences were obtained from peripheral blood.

CDR3 nucleotide sequence: TGCGCCAGCAGCCCTGCCGTGGCCGGGTACCCCTACGAGCAGTACTTC. This encodes CASSPAVAGYPYEQYF. This sequence joins TRBV5-1 and TRBJ2-7, with D hard to call. CDR1 is SGHRS and CDR2 is YFSETQ in the germline V gene. The CDR3 is 16 residues long. Trimming removed 4 bases from V and 2 bases from J, with 19 bases in between.